This T cell receptor (beta chain) was captured in a study of beta chain features in type 1 diabetes. This clone was seen a handful of times. The antigen remains unidentified. Each donor gave one heparinised blood draw averaging roughly 100 mL. Notes on the study in general: Insertion counts at VDJ junctions were lower in type 1 diabetes patients, who also showed more deletions there. The study found moderately but significantly shorter TCRB CDR3s in all four CD4+ subsets of Type 1 diabetes patients.

V was clipped by 6 bases and J by 5 bases, with 14 bases between them. This CDR3 comprises 14 residues. The germline V gene has CDR1 MNHEY and CDR2 SVGAGI. The entirety of the isolated RNA underwent reverse transcription, so expressed TCRB transcripts were sequenced. This table comes from immunoSEQ multiplex PCR, and its TCRdb copy is limited to in-frame clones, with some not included. Of 120,000 or so clones in the sample, approximately 15% were seen once. This receptor was obtained from a man younger than 35 with type 1 diabetes. The V gene is TRBV6-5, the J gene TRBJ2-1; no firm D call. Input material: central memory CD4+ T cells from blood. The DNA for the CDR3 is TGTGCCAGCAGCCCCGAGGTGGTACACAATGAGCAGTTCTTC. Protein: CASSPEVVHNEQFF.